This T cell receptor (beta chain) originates from a study of T cell responses to AZD1222 COVID-19 vaccine. This CDR3 comprises 13 residues. Germline CDR1 and CDR2: MRHNA and SNTAGT. The V end was cut by 5 bases, the J end by 4 bases, with 9 bases between. The protocol was immunoSEQ multiplex PCR, while the TCRdb copy is restricted to in-frame clones and leaves out a portion. The repertoire holds about 150,000 clones, more than 70% seen once, with 2% to 2.5% in the top ten. This receptor was obtained from an adult in good health. This chain joins TRBV6-4 and TRBJ2-1; no firm D call. Specimen: peripheral blood, collected on day 0 of AZD1222 vaccination. The CDR3: CASSSSEYNEQFF. The CDR3 DNA is TGTGCCAGCAGTTCGTCGGAATACAATGAGCAGTTCTTC.